A selection of T cell receptor beta chains follows, all from one sample in a study of T cells in Graves' hyperthyroidism and ophthalmopathy. TCRdb re-derived calls from the multiplex PCR reads in MiXCR, one entry per CDR3 protein. The sample lists over 45,000 distinct CDR3 sequences, less than 60% occurring once. Sequenced sample: blood. The receptors were gathered from a woman in her forties or fifties with Graves' ophthalmopathy. The CDR3 runs from the conserved cysteine through the conserved F or W. The order of the fields is clone size, V gene, D gene, J gene, CDR3 protein, CDR3 DNA. The D gene is left open where the match is weak. Not every row has a clone size; where given, it reads once, few, many or a size class.

>many|TRBV7-9|TRBD1|TRBJ2-1
CATRIPGQGVNEQFF
TGTGCCACCAGAATTCCGGGACAGGGGGTCAATGAGCAGTTCTTC
>.|TRBV2|.|TRBJ1-1
CASSEQGTEAFF
TGTGCCAGCAGTGAACAGGGAACTGAAGCTTTCTTT
>many|TRBV7-2|.|TRBJ1-4
CASSRTTLTGEKLFF
TGTGCCAGCAGCCGCACAACCCTAACGGGGGAAAAACTGTTTTTT
>many|TRBV5-6|TRBD2|TRBJ2-4
CASSFREVKNIQYF
TGTGCCAGCAGCTTTCGGGAGGTCAAAAACATTCAGTACTTC
>.|TRBV6-5|.|TRBJ2-3
CASSYSGRNEQYF
TGTGCCAGCAGTTACTCGGGGAGGAACGAGCAGTATTTT
>few|TRBV28|.|TRBJ1-2
CASSFHSGAGYGYTF
TGTGCCAGCAGTTTCCACTCTGGGGCGGGATATGGCTACACCTTC
>.|TRBV5-1|TRBD1|TRBJ2-1
CASSSNGQGLYNEQFF
TGCGCCAGCAGCTCGAATGGACAGGGGCTTTACAATGAGCAGTTCTTC
>.|TRBV5-1|.|TRBJ2-3
CASSLSGASAITDTQYF
TGCGCCAGCAGCCTTTCGGGGGCTAGCGCTATCACAGATACGCAGTATTTT
>medium-sized|TRBV15|.|TRBJ2-1
CATSRVQRINEQFF
TGTGCCACCAGCAGGGTCCAGCGCATAAATGAGCAGTTCTTC
>many|TRBV28|.|TRBJ1-5
CASSSTGLNQPQHF
TGTGCCAGCAGTTCCACCGGACTCAATCAGCCCCAGCATTTT
>.|TRBV7-9|.|TRBJ2-3
CASKSSSTDTQYF
TGTGCCAGCAAATCTTCCAGCACAGATACGCAGTATTTT
>large|TRBV7-2|.|TRBJ1-5
CASGADSGNQPQHF
TGTGCCAGCGGCGCTGACAGTGGGAATCAGCCCCAGCATTTT
>medium-sized|TRBV15|TRBD1|TRBJ1-2
CATSREWDRGLTGYTF
TGTGCCACCAGCAGAGAATGGGACAGGGGGCTAACTGGCTACACCTTC
>many|TRBV12-3/TRBV12-4|.|TRBJ1-6
CASSPSGMRGNSPLHF
TGTGCCAGCAGCCCAAGTGGTATGAGGGGTAATTCACCCCTCCACTTT
>medium-sized|TRBV7-2|.|TRBJ1-2
CAGGGDDPNGYTF
TGTGCCGGTGGGGGGGACGACCCCAATGGCTACACCTTC
>few|TRBV18|TRBD1|TRBJ2-7
CASSRQGLYEQYF
TGTGCCAGCTCACGACAGGGGTTATACGAGCAGTACTTC
>many|TRBV11-2|TRBD2|TRBJ2-7
CASSLSGGAGYEQYF
TGTGCCAGCAGTTTAAGCGGGGGGGCTGGCTACGAGCAGTACTTC
>.|TRBV20-1|.|TRBJ1-5
CSATLGGADQPQHF
TGCAGTGCCACACTAGGGGGGGCGGATCAGCCCCAGCATTTT
>many|TRBV7-9|.|TRBJ2-4
CASSSGGLAKNIQYF
TGTGCCAGCAGCTCCGGAGGACTAGCCAAAAACATTCAGTACTTC
>.|TRBV3-1|TRBD2|TRBJ2-5
CASSQTSGSPGQETQYF
TGTGCCAGCAGCCAAACTAGCGGGAGCCCGGGGCAAGAGACCCAGTACTTC
>.|TRBV29-1|.|TRBJ1-6
CSGSEGGRNSPLHF
TGCAGCGGGAGTGAGGGGGGACGTAATTCACCCCTCCACTTT
>many|TRBV12-3/TRBV12-4|.|TRBJ2-1
CASSSGDGKSSYNEQFF
TGTGCCAGCAGCTCAGGGGACGGTAAGAGCTCCTACAATGAGCAGTTCTTC
>.|TRBV10-3|TRBD1|TRBJ1-2
CAISALQGDSGNTF
TGTGCCATCAGCGCGCTACAGGGGGACTCTGGAAACACCTTC
>many|TRBV20-1|TRBD2|TRBJ2-3
CSAAGTSGFNARDTQYF
TGCAGTGCGGCCGGGACTAGCGGGTTTAACGCGAGAGATACGCAGTATTTT
>many|TRBV11-2|TRBD2|TRBJ2-5
CASSLVGGGETQYF
TGTGCCAGCAGCTTAGTTGGGGGGGGGGAGACCCAGTACTTC
>many|TRBV2|TRBD2|TRBJ2-1
CASREPGTSGTNEQFF
TGTGCCAGCAGGGAACCTGGGACTAGCGGGACGAATGAGCAGTTCTTC
>many|TRBV7-2|.|TRBJ2-5
CASSPQQVGETQYF
TGTGCCAGCAGTCCGCAACAGGTGGGGGAGACCCAGTACTTC
>.|TRBV20-1|TRBD2|TRBJ2-2
CSAPRLAGGHGELFF
TGCAGTGCTCCCCGGCTAGCGGGAGGACACGGGGAGCTGTTTTTT
>many|TRBV9|.|TRBJ2-3
CASSVAKALDADTQYF
TGTGCCAGCAGCGTAGCTAAAGCGCTGGACGCAGATACGCAGTATTTT
>many|TRBV10-3|TRBD1|TRBJ2-3
CAISGHRGGTDTQYF
TGTGCCATCAGTGGCCACAGGGGGGGCACAGATACGCAGTATTTT
>.|TRBV18|.|TRBJ2-5
CASSPPRETQYF
TGTGCCAGCTCACCACCTAGGGAGACCCAGTACTTC
>once|TRBV7-2|.|TRBJ2-5
CASSLVGPRGQYF
TGTGCCAGCAGCTTAGTGGGCCCCCGGGGCCAGTACTTC
>many|TRBV9|.|TRBJ2-5
CASSVAVGMGETQYF
TGTGCCAGCAGCGTAGCGGTCGGGATGGGGGAGACCCAGTACTTC
>many|TRBV4-1|TRBD1|TRBJ1-1
CASSQAGGLETEAFF
TGCGCCAGCAGCCAAGCAGGGGGTTTAGAGACTGAAGCTTTCTTT
>.|TRBV7-2|TRBD2|TRBJ2-2
CASSLDIAGGRELFF
TGTGCCAGCAGCTTAGATATAGCGGGAGGAAGGGAGCTGTTTTTT
>many|TRBV7-9|TRBD1|TRBJ2-4
CASSFPGTGTHLAKNIQYF
TGTGCCAGCAGCTTCCCTGGGACAGGGACGCATCTAGCCAAAAACATTCAGTACTTC
>.|TRBV2|TRBD2|TRBJ2-7
CASSLYYGGLAGDYEQYF
TGTGCCAGCAGTTTATACTACGGAGGACTAGCGGGGGACTACGAGCAGTACTTC
>many|TRBV20-1|TRBD2|TRBJ2-3
CSARNSGGYTDTQYF
TGCAGTGCTAGAAATAGCGGGGGATACACAGATACGCAGTATTTT
>.|TRBV20-1|TRBD2|TRBJ2-7
CSARDGTSGGYEQYF
TGCAGTGCTAGAGATGGCACTAGCGGGGGATACGAGCAGTACTTC
>.|TRBV7-3|.|TRBJ2-7
CASSPSGGSYEQYF
TGTGCCAGCAGCCCCTCCGGAGGCTCCTACGAGCAGTACTTC
>many|TRBV20-1|.|TRBJ2-7
CSARSDFLEQYF
TGCAGTGCTAGATCGGACTTCCTAGAGCAGTACTTC
>many|TRBV24-1|.|TRBJ2-3
CATSDNYRDTDTQYF
TGTGCCACCAGTGATAACTACCGGGACACAGATACGCAGTATTTT
>.|TRBV7-2|TRBD2|TRBJ2-1
CASSLRGPGLVFHERLF
TGTGCCAGCAGCTTAAGAGGGCCGGGACTAGTCTTTCATGAGCGGCTCTTC
>.|TRBV7-2|.|TRBJ2-1
CASSFYICSVQRGGIEQFF
.
>.|TRBV7-8|.|TRBJ2-5
CASSLAGGGGETQYF
TGTGCCAGCAGCTTAGCGGGGGGCGGTGGGGAGACCCAGTACTTC
>many|TRBV7-3|.|TRBJ2-1
CASSPHRLEVDEQFF
TGTGCCAGCAGCCCCCACAGACTAGAAGTCGATGAGCAGTTCTTC
>many|TRBV11-2|.|TRBJ2-5
CASSLGSGGGETQYF
TGTGCCAGCAGCTTAGGGAGTGGGGGTGGGGAGACCCAGTACTTC
>many|TRBV20-1|TRBD1|TRBJ1-4
CSARAPRQGEATNEKLFF
TGCAGTGCTAGAGCGCCCCGACAGGGCGAGGCAACTAATGAAAAACTGTTTTTT